This T cell receptor beta chain was retrieved from a study of PD-L1 blockade in urothelial cancer. Per germline, CDR1 MNHEY and CDR2 SMNVEV (reference sequence). V shed 6 bases and J shed 6 bases, with 14 bases lying between them. CDR3 length: 13 amino acids. Time point here: peripheral blood 6 weeks after treatment start. The table came from immunoSEQ multiplex PCR; TCRdb's copy has only in-frame clones and leaves some out. The data show about 44,000 clones, with roughly 89% seen just once and about 6.8% held by the top ten. The material sequenced was PBMCs, taken around atezolizumab (anti-PD-L1) treatment. This chain uses TRBV27 with TRBJ1-1, with D possibly TRBD1 on 5 matching bases. This TCR came from a man aged 70-80 years with urothelial cancer. The CDR3 DNA is TGTGCCAGCAGGTACCAGGGCGGCTCTGAAGCTTTCTTT. Protein: CASRYQGGSEAFF.